This passage covers 2 T cell receptor beta chains from one sample sequenced in a study of cytomegalovirus exposure and HLA in healthy donors. PCR was performed using 60 Vbeta and 13 Jbeta primers. The assay was immunoSEQ multiplex PCR, and TCRdb's table has in-frame clones only and misses some. Altogether around 120,000 clones are present, about 81% being singletons, with the ten largest covering over 4.5%. Sequencing was done on a sample of PBMCs. The receptors derive from a woman between 35 and 50 years old in good health and CMV-seropositive.

This clone appeared a single time. The chain employs TRBV5-4 and TRBJ2-1; 14 nucleotides agree with TRBD2. This CDR3 is built from 17 residues. Germline trimming cut 4 bases from V and 9 bases from J; bases unmatched to any gene: 12. In germline, CDR1 is SGHNT, CDR2 YYREEE (reference sequence). The CDR3 DNA reads TGTGCCAGCAGCGCCGGGACTAGCGGGAGTTTCTCCCGTGAGCAGTTCTTC. Amino acids: CASSAGTSGSFSREQFF.

This clone was detected only a few times. J is TRBJ1-1 and V is TRBV5-4; unclear D gene. The CDR3 loop spans 15 amino acids. V shed 0 bases and J shed 5 bases, with 14 bases lying between them. CDR1 and CDR2 from the germline V gene are SGHNT and YYREEE (reference sequence). The CDR3 region is CASSLDIGVVTEAFF. The CDR3 nucleotides read TGTGCCAGCAGCTTGGACATCGGGGTTGTAACTGAAGCTTTCTTT.